This TCR beta chain derives from a study of tissue T cells after allogeneic stem cell transplantation. The germline V gene encodes CDR1 NNHNN and CDR2 SYGAGS (reference sequence). The CDR3 sequence is 15 residues long. V lost 0 bases, J lost 5 bases, and 3 bases stayed unmatched. This clone was recorded only once. Mouse germline and gene names are used. The DNA ends 1 residue before the CDR3 does, and the rest of the CDR3 is filled in from the germline J gene. Other DNA sequences in the sample encode the same CDR3. Measured with immunoSEQ multiplex PCR; TCRdb has only the in-frame clones, and not every one. The sample consists of some 48,000 clones, about three quarters of them appearing once.

Sample: sorted cells pooled from one or two spleens. The V and J genes are TRBV13-2 and TRBJ2-4, with 10 bases matching TRBD2. The sequence derives from a pool of C57BL/6 mice in good health. The CDR3 here is CASGDAGGARNTLYF. The CDR3 DNA, read in part, is TGTGCCAGCGGTGATGCTGGGGGGGCGCGAAACACCTTGTAC.